The 26 T cell receptor beta chains reported below all come from one sample, sequenced in a study of blood T cell repertoires in COVID-19. Data came from immunoSEQ multiplex PCR; TCRdb stores just in-frame clones and leaves some out. The data hold fewer than 500,000 clones, with 81% observed a single time. Sample: peripheral blood. These receptors all stem from a human donor with acute or convalescent COVID-19. The donor label of this sample is uncertain.

The chain carries TRBV19 and TRBJ2-5; TRBD1 matches at 7 bases. CDR1 is LNHDA and CDR2 is SQIVND in the germline V gene (reference sequence). This CDR3 is built from 13 residues. Losses at the gene ends were 5 bases for V and 4 bases for J; bases not matched to a gene: 4. The CDR3 nucleotides read TGTGCCAGTAGTGCCGACAGGGCAGAGACCCAGTACTTC. Amino acid sequence: CASSADRAETQYF.

The chain combines TRBV7-8 with TRBJ2-1; 12 nucleotides align to TRBD2. Germline V gene data show CDR1 as SGHVS and CDR2 as FQNEAQ. V dropped 5 bases and J dropped 10; count of bases not matched to a gene: 12. The CDR3 runs 16 residues. The CDR3 DNA is TGTGCCAGCAGCCGCGATCTAGCGGGGGGGCCGCAGGAGCAGTTCTTC. This gives the protein CASSRDLAGGPQEQFF.

This clone appeared a single time. The V call is TRBV18, the J call TRBJ1-1; D perhaps matches TRBD1 (5 bases). Trimming shortened V by 4 bases and J by 9 bases, and 12 bases separated the two germline ends. This CDR3 is built from 12 residues. Germline-derived CDR1 and CDR2 are KGHSH and LQKENI. The CDR3 is CASSQQGGKAFF. For the CDR3, the DNA is TGTGCCAGCTCACAGCAGGGAGGTAAAGCTTTCTTT.

V and J are TRBV6-5 and TRBJ1-5, with TRBD1 matching 7 bases. Per the germline V gene, CDR1 is MNHEY and CDR2 is SVGAGI. Unmatched junction bases numbered 3, after V lost 0 bases and J lost 4 bases. This CDR3 spans 15 amino acids. CDR3 loop: CASSYSRGQNQPQHF. In DNA, the CDR3 is TGTGCCAGCAGTTACTCGAGGGGACAGAATCAGCCCCAGCATTTT.

The V gene is TRBV5-1, the J gene TRBJ1-1; 9 bases line up with TRBD1. The V segment lost 7 bases and the J segment 6 bases; nucleotides outside the gene matches: 13. The V gene's germline CDR1 is SGHRS and CDR2 YFSETQ. The CDR3 sequence is 15 residues long. CDR3: CASQDRGSVSSEAFF. As DNA, the CDR3 is TGCGCCAGCCAGGACAGGGGTTCGGTGAGTTCTGAAGCTTTCTTT.

The chain employs TRBV18 and TRBJ2-5; 7 bases are shared with TRBD1. The CDR3 sequence is 13 residues long. CDR1 and CDR2 from the germline V gene are KGHSH and LQKENI. After removal of 4 bases from V and 3 bases from J, the junction contained 2 bases not matched to a gene. In DNA form, the CDR3 reads TGTGCCAGCTCACTAGGGGGCAAAGAGACCCAGTACTTC. Translated: CASSLGGKETQYF.

The J gene is TRBJ2-1, the V gene TRBV5-5, with TRBD1 as a possible D gene (5 bases). CDR3 length: 15 amino acids. Trimming shortened V by 2 bases and J by 0 bases, and 9 bases separated the two germline ends. CDR1 is SGHKS, CDR2 YYEKEE, per germline (reference sequence). CDR3 in DNA: TGTGCCAGCAGCTTAACAGGTCGCTCCTACAATGAGCAGTTCTTC. Its translation is CASSLTGRSYNEQFF.

This chain links TRBV4-1 with TRBJ2-5, with a possible D match to TRBD2 (7 bases). V lost 1 base and J 2 bases, leaving 20 bases between the germline ends. This CDR3 is built from 18 residues. The germline CDR1 and CDR2 sequences are MGHRA and YSYEKL. The CDR3 spells CASSQAQQGFGGQETQYF. Written as DNA, the CDR3 is TGCGCCAGCAGCCAAGCCCAACAGGGATTCGGGGGGCAAGAGACCCAGTACTTC.

The gene calls are TRBV19 and TRBJ2-1; 10 bases match TRBD2. The ends lost 4 bases at V and 4 bases at J; junction bases unmatched: 13. There are 18 residues in the CDR3. CDR1 LNHDA and CDR2 SQIVND come from the germline V gene (reference sequence). The CDR3 DNA sequence: TGTGCCAGTAGTACCCTCCGGACTAGCGGATCTTCTTACAATGAGCAGTTCTTC. It specifies CASSTLRTSGSSYNEQFF.

The rearrangement links TRBV3-1 (or the pseudogene TRBV3-2) to TRBJ1-1; D is possibly TRBD1 (6 bases). The CDR3 is made up of 13 amino acids. Trimming left V 3 bases short and J 12 bases short, with 17 bases between. Per the germline V gene, CDR1 is LGHDT and CDR2 is YNNKEL (reference sequence). DNA for the CDR3: TGTGCCAGCAGCCATGCGACAGGCCCCGAGCCTTTCTTT. This codes for CASSHATGPEPFF.

This clone has just a few counts. The rearrangement uses TRBV4-2 and TRBJ1-1; 8 positions match TRBD1. Trimming took 1 base from V and 4 from J; bases not matched to a gene: 11. This CDR3 has 17 amino acids. Germline CDR1 and CDR2: LGHNA and YNFKEQ. The CDR3 bases are TGTGCCAGCAGCCAAGGGACAGGGTCCCCTATTGGCACTGAAGCTTTCTTT. Encoded protein: CASSQGTGSPIGTEAFF.

The chain is built from TRBV10-3 and TRBJ1-1; 9 nucleotides match TRBD1. The junction had 5 bases not matched to a gene; V was cut back by 2 bases and J by 7 bases. Germline CDR1 reads ENHRY; CDR2 reads SYGVKD. The CDR3 contains 14 residues. CDR3 residues: CAISEVGQGFEAFF. For the CDR3, the DNA is TGTGCCATCAGTGAGGTGGGACAGGGATTTGAAGCTTTCTTT.

The V gene is TRBV30, the J gene TRBJ1-4, with D possibly TRBD1 on 6 matching bases. Per germline, CDR1 GTSNPN and CDR2 SVGIG (reference sequence). Deletions cut 3 bases from V and 6 bases from J, with 11 bases between. The CDR3 runs 13 residues. CDR3 region: CAWSRDIHEKLFF. The CDR3 DNA reads as TGTGCCTGGAGCCGGGACATCCATGAAAAACTGTTTTTT.

This chain joins TRBV5-1 and TRBJ1-6; D might be TRBD1 (5 bases). Trimming took 0 bases from V and 10 from J, leaving 17 bases between them. The CDR3 is 16 amino acids. The germline CDR1 and CDR2 sequences are SGHRS and YFSETQ. The CDR3 DNA reads TGCGCCAGCAGCTTGGCCGGGGGTTCCAAGAGATCACCCCTCCACTTT. Translation: CASSLAGGSKRSPLHF.

This chain joins TRBV4-1 and TRBJ2-3, with TRBD2 matching 8 bases. V was clipped by 3 bases and J by 1 base; unmatched bases: 3. The V gene's germline CDR1 is MGHRA and CDR2 YSYEKL. This CDR3 has 15 amino acids. The CDR3 DNA follows: TGCGCCAGCAGCCAGACTAGCGTAGGCACAGATACGCAGTATTTT. Protein: CASSQTSVGTDTQYF.

The chain carries TRBV30 and TRBJ2-7, with TRBD2 identical over 8 bases. The CDR3 runs 13 residues. Germline V gives CDR1 GTSNPN, CDR2 SVGIG (reference sequence). The J segment lost 6 bases and the V segment lost 3 bases, leaving 7 bases of the junction unmatched. The DNA of the CDR3 is TGTGCCTGGAGCGCCAGCGGGAGTAGCGAGCAGTACTTC. Translation gives CAWSASGSSEQYF. The complete variable domain, with remaining parts taken from reference TRBV30 and TRBJ2-7, reads SQTIHQWPATLVQPVGSPLSLECTVEGTSNPNLYWYRQAAGRGLQLLFYSVGIGQISSEVPQNLSASRPQDRQFILSSKKLLLSDSGFYLCAWSASGSSEQYFGPGTRLTVT.

The chain employs TRBV6-5 and TRBJ1-5; no firm D call. Trimming pared 0 bases from V and 6 bases from J, leaving 9 bases between. The CDR3 totals 14 residues. Germline CDR1 is MNHEY and CDR2 is SVGAGI. The DNA of the CDR3 is TGTGCCAGCAGTTACTCAATCTCGGGTCAGCCCCAGCATTTT. Translated, it gives CASSYSISGQPQHF.

The rearrangement joins TRBV11-3 to TRBJ2-3; D possibly corresponds to TRBD1 (6 bases). The V gene lost 6 bases and the J gene lost 8 bases, with 18 bases spanning the gap. The CDR3 totals 14 residues. From germline, CDR1 is SGHNT and CDR2 YENEEA. The CDR3 spells CASSMGTLHRTQYF. For the CDR3, the DNA is TGTGCCAGCAGTATGGGGACACTCCACCGTACGCAGTATTTT.

This clone has just a few counts. The chain is built from TRBV18 and TRBJ2-2; 7 bases map to TRBD2. The V gene end was trimmed by 3 bases and the J gene end by 0 bases; junction bases not matched to a gene: 7. The CDR3 spans 17 residues. Per the germline V gene, CDR1 is KGHSH and CDR2 is LQKENI. The CDR3 region is CASSPPGGLTNTGELFF. The CDR3 bases are TGTGCCAGCTCACCTCCGGGGGGACTCACGAACACCGGGGAGCTGTTTTTT.

The chain carries TRBV5-1 and TRBJ1-2, with D maybe TRBD1 (6 bases). Germline values: CDR1 SGHRS, CDR2 YFSETQ. The CDR3 has 14 residues. The V and J ends lost 1 base and 3 bases respectively, with 10 bases between them. CDR3 bases: TGCGCCAGCAGCTTGTTGTCAGGGGACTATGGCTACACCTTC. The encoded protein is CASSLLSGDYGYTF.

V is TRBV20-1 and J is TRBJ1-6; D call uncertain. Germline assignment: CDR1 DFQATT and CDR2 SNEGSKA (reference sequence). The CDR3 extends over 15 amino acids. Between the trimmed V and J ends, which lost 3 bases and 5 bases, there was a span of 14 bases. The CDR3 DNA sequence: TGCAGTGCTAGTCGCCCGCGGAGAGATAATTCACCCCTCCACTTT. Its translation: CSASRPRRDNSPLHF.

This rearrangement joins TRBV6-2 or TRBV6-3 to TRBJ2-3; possibly TRBD1 for D (5 bases). Per the germline V gene, CDR1 is MNHEY and CDR2 is SVGEGT. The ends were cut back, 1 base at V and 2 bases at J, with 19 bases in the middle. CDR3 size: 18 residues. The CDR3 DNA reads as TGTGCCAGCAGTTACTACCCTCCGCTTCAGGGAAACACAGATACGCAGTATTTT. Translation: CASSYYPPLQGNTDTQYF.

The chain has TRBV6-4 and TRBJ2-6, with D uncertain. The CDR3 spans 15 residues. Germline lookup yields CDR1 MRHNA and CDR2 SNTAGT. V was trimmed by 0 bases and J by 2 bases, leaving 5 bases between them. CDR3 sequence (DNA): TGTGCCAGCAGTGACTCGACAACTGGGGCCAACGTCCTGACTTTC. Amino acid sequence: CASSDSTTGANVLTF.

The chain is built from TRBV30 and TRBJ1-1, with unresolved D. Trimming stripped 0 bases from V and 5 bases from J, with 7 bases between. Germline CDR1 is GTSNPN and CDR2 is SVGIG (reference sequence). The CDR3 contains 12 residues. CDR3 protein: CAWSVLRTEAFF. In nucleotides, the CDR3 is TGTGCCTGGAGTGTACTCAGGACTGAAGCTTTCTTT.

This clone was seen a few times. The genes are TRBV19 and TRBJ2-2, with D unresolved. V lost 5 bases and J 4 bases, leaving 8 bases between the germline ends. CDR1 is LNHDA and CDR2 is SQIVND in the germline V gene (reference sequence). This CDR3 region has 13 residues. CDR3 DNA sequence: TGTGCCAGTAGTCCGCGCTCCACCGGGGAGCTGTTTTTT. This translates into CASSPRSTGELFF.

V and J are TRBV7-2 and TRBJ2-1, with 8 bases lining up with TRBD2. Trimming at V came to 10 bases and at J to 0 bases, leaving 11 bases not matched to a gene. The germline gives CDR1 SGHTA, CDR2 FQGNSA. The CDR3 has 16 amino acids. For the CDR3, the DNA is TGTGCCACCGGGACTAGTCGGTTTGGCTCCTACAATGAGCAGTTCTTC. Translating it yields CATGTSRFGSYNEQFF.